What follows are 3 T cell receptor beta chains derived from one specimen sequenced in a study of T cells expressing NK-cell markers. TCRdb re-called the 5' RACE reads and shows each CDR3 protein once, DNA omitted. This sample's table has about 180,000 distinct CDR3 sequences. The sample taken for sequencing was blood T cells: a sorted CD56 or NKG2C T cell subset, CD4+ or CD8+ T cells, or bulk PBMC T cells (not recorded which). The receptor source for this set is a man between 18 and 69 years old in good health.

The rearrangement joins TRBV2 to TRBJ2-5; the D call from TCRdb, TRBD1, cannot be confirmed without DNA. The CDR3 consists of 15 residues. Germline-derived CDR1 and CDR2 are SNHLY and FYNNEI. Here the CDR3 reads CASSIEGGLFETQYF.

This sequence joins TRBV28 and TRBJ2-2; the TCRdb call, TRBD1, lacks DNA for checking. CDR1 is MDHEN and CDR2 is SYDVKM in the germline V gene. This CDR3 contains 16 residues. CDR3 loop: CASSPYREGDTGELFF.

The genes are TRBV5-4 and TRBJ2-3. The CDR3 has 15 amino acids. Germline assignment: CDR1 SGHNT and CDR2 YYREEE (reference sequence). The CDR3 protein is CASSLEGTSSDTQYF.